A selection of T cell receptor beta chains follows, all from one sample in a study of CD8 T cells in ankylosing spondylitis. TCRdb reanalysed the 5' RACE reads using MiXCR and keeps one entry per CDR3 protein. The sample yields approximately 400,000 distinct CDR3 sequences, roughly 17% seen once. The sequenced sample was blood, either unsorted or a sorted T cell fraction (not recorded which). These receptors were collected from a male donor with ankylosing spondylitis. CDR3s include the opening cysteine and the closing phenylalanine or tryptophan. D genes are given only for firm matches. Clone size appears in some rows only: once, few, many, or a class for an expanded clone.

clone_size	v_call	j_call	d_call	cdr3_aa	cdr3_nt
NA	TRBV7-6	TRBJ1-1	NA	CASSLNPLGTTEAFF	TGTGCCAGCAGCTTAAACCCCCTCGGAACCACTGAAGCTTTCTTT
NA	TRBV29-1	TRBJ2-1	TRBD2	CSVSAGGTYNEQFF	TGCAGCGTTTCAGCGGGGGGCACCTACAATGAGCAGTTCTTC
NA	TRBV7-2	TRBJ2-3	TRBD2	CASSLSPGGTTDTQYF	TGTGCCAGCAGCTTATCCCCGGGGGGGACCACAGATACGCAGTATTTT
NA	TRBV28	TRBJ2-2	TRBD1	CASGLGQGAAGELFF	TGTGCCAGCGGGCTGGGACAGGGGGCCGCCGGGGAGCTGTTTTTT
few	TRBV28	TRBJ2-6	NA	CASTPRGAGANVLTF	TGTGCCAGCACCCCGAGGGGGGCTGGGGCCAACGTCCTGACTTTC
NA	TRBV5-6	TRBJ2-2	NA	CASSSLAEPFTGELFF	TGTGCCAGCAGCTCGTTAGCGGAACCTTTCACCGGGGAGCTGTTTTTT
few	TRBV3-1	TRBJ2-2	NA	CASSQEFSGELFF	TGTGCCAGCAGCCAAGAATTTAGCGGGGAGCTGTTTTTT
NA	TRBV27	TRBJ2-1	TRBD2	CASGRLAGLSYNEQFF	TGTGCCAGCGGGAGACTAGCGGGTCTCTCCTACAATGAGCAGTTCTTC
NA	TRBV7-8	TRBJ2-2	NA	CASSLERGELFF	TGTGCCAGCAGCTTAGAACGGGGGGAGCTGTTTTTT
few	TRBV4-3	TRBJ2-1	TRBD1	CASSQGGAGGNEQFF	TGCGCCAGCAGCCAAGGAGGGGCAGGGGGCAATGAGCAGTTCTTC
NA	TRBV5-1	TRBJ2-2	TRBD2	CASSGTTPNTGELFF	TGCGCCAGCAGCGGGACTACCCCGAACACCGGGGAGCTGTTTTTT
few	TRBV28	TRBJ2-5	TRBD2	CASSLRLAAFQETQYF	TGTGCCAGCAGTTTGCGGCTAGCGGCTTTCCAAGAGACCCAGTACTTC
few	TRBV7-9	TRBJ1-1	TRBD1	CASRAGQTNTEAFF	TGTGCCAGCAGAGCGGGACAGACGAACACTGAAGCTTTCTTT
few	TRBV25-1	TRBJ2-5	TRBD2	CASSESVGGTRETQYF	TGTGCCAGCAGTGAATCTGTTGGGGGGACTAGAGAGACCCAGTACTTC
few	TRBV7-9	TRBJ1-2	NA	CASSLGAVNYGYTF	TGTGCCAGCAGCTTAGGGGCAGTCAACTATGGCTACACCTTC
NA	TRBV7-2	TRBJ1-5	TRBD1	CASSLMTGSDQPQHF	TGTGCCAGCAGCTTAATGACAGGGTCCGATCAGCCCCAGCATTTT
many	TRBV20-1	TRBJ2-7	TRBD2	CSARLAGGTYEQYF	TGCAGTGCCCGACTAGCGGGAGGAACCTACGAGCAGTACTTC
NA	TRBV4-2	TRBJ2-7	TRBD1	CASSPTGTGGYEQYF	TGTGCCAGCAGCCCTACCGGGACAGGGGGGTACGAGCAGTACTTC
few	TRBV29-1	TRBJ2-5	TRBD1	CSVGDSAGTQYF	TGCAGCGTTGGGGACAGCGCTGGAACCCAGTACTTC
few	TRBV30	TRBJ2-1	TRBD2	CALGLAGGKNYNEQFF	TGTGCCTTGGGACTAGCGGGGGGGAAGAATTACAATGAGCAGTTCTTC
NA	TRBV27	TRBJ2-5	NA	CASSRDTLETQYF	TGTGCCAGCAGTCGCGATACCTTGGAGACCCAGTACTTC
few	TRBV29-1	TRBJ1-1	TRBD1	CSVHRGETEAFF	TGCAGCGTTCACAGGGGAGAAACTGAAGCTTTCTTT
few	TRBV5-1	TRBJ1-4	TRBD1	CASSLLTGGPEKLFF	TGCGCCAGCAGTCTTCTGACAGGGGGACCTGAAAAACTGTTTTTT
few	TRBV5-1	TRBJ2-1	NA	CASSLVDSDEQFF	TGCGCCAGCAGCTTGGTGGACTCCGATGAGCAGTTCTTC
NA	TRBV12-3/TRBV12-4	TRBJ1-5	NA	CASSLTEGLALSQPQHF	TGTGCCAGCAGTTTAACGGAGGGGCTGGCCTTAAGTCAGCCCCAGCATTTT
NA	TRBV6-1	TRBJ1-1	NA	CASRGMNTEAFF	TGTGCCAGCAGGGGGATGAACACTGAAGCTTTCTTT
NA	TRBV3-1	TRBJ2-7	TRBD2	CASSQPGLASYEQYF	TGTGCCAGCAGCCAGCCGGGACTAGCATCCTACGAGCAGTACTTC
NA	TRBV7-2	TRBJ2-7	TRBD1	CASSPQTGTYEQYF	TGTGCCAGCAGCCCCCAGACAGGGACCTACGAGCAGTACTTC
many	TRBV20-1	TRBJ2-2	NA	CSAFSGNTGELFF	TGCAGTGCCTTCTCCGGGAACACCGGGGAGCTGTTTTTT